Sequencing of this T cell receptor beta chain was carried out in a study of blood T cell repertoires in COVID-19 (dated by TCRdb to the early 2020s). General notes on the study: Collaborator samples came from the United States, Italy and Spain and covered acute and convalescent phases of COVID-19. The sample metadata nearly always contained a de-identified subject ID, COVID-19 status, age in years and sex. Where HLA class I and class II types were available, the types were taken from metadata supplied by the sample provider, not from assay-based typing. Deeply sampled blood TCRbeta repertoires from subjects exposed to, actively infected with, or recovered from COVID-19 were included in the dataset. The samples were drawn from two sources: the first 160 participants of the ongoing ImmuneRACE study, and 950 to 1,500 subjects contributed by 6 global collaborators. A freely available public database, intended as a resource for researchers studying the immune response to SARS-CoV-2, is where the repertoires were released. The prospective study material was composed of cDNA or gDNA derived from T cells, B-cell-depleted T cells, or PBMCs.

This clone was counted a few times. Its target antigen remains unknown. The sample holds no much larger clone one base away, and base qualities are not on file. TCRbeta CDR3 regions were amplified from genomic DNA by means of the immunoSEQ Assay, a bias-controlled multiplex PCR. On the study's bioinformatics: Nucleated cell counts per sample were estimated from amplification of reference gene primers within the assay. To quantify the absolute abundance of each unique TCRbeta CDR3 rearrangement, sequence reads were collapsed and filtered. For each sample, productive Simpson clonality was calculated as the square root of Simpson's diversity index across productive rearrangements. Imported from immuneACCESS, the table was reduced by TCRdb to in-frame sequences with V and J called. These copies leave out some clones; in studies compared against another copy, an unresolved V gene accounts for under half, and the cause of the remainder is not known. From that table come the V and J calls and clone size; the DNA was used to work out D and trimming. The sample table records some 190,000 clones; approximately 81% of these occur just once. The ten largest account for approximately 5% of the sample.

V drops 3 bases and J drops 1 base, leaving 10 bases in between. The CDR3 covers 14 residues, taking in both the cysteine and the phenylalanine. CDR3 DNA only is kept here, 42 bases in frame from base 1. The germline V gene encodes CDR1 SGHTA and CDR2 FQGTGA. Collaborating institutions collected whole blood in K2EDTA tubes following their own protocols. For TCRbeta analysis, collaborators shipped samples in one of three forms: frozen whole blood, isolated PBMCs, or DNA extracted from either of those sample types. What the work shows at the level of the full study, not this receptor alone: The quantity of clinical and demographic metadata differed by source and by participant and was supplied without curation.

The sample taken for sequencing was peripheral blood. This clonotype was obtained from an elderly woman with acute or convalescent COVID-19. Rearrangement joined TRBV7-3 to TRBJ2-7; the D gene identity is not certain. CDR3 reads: CASSFIQQSYEQYF. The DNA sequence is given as TGTGCCAGCAGCTTTATACAGCAATCCTACGAGCAGTACTTC.